Listed here is a single T cell receptor (beta chain). The sample originates from a study of blood T cell repertoires in COVID-19. This table comes from immunoSEQ multiplex PCR, and its TCRdb copy is limited to in-frame clones, with some not included. The sample has about 130,000 clones, around 81% seen once. The CDR3 sequence is 15 residues long. Trimming cost V 3 bases and J 8 bases; bases outside gene matches: 11. Looked up from germline, CDR1 is SEHNR and CDR2 is FQNEAQ (reference sequence). The sequence derives from a man aged 25-45 years with COVID-19, enrolled during active disease. Sequences were obtained from peripheral blood. The rearrangement uses TRBV7-9 and TRBJ1-2; TRBD1 agrees at 8 bases. CDR3 sequence: CASSFGGQGVRGYTF. The CDR3, as DNA: TGTGCCAGCAGCTTTGGTGGACAGGGAGTGAGGGGCTACACCTTC.